This entry lists 11 T cell receptor beta chains sequenced from one sample in a study of neurological immune-mediated disorders. TCRdb reanalysed the 5' RACE reads using MiXCR and keeps one entry per CDR3 protein. The data hold more than 55,000 distinct CDR3 sequences, with nearly 25% observed a single time. The time point was: technical triplicate 2. Input material: PBMCs. The origin of the receptors is a man aged 55 to 70 with HTLV-1-associated myelopathy (HAM/TSP).

Many counts were recorded for this clonotype. The chain carries TRBV10-3 and TRBJ2-7; TRBD1 matches 8 bases. The CDR3 has 15 amino acids. Germline V gene lookup returns CDR1 ENHRY and CDR2 SYGVKD. V lost 6 bases to trimming and J lost 3 bases; unmatched junction nucleotides: 10. The CDR3 is CAIRVLQGQGYEQYF. The CDR3 DNA follows: TGTGCCATCAGAGTGCTTCAAGGACAGGGCTACGAGCAGTACTTC.

This clonotype showed up many times. The genes are TRBV5-1 and TRBJ2-3; TRBD2 matches 14 bases. V was pared by 1 base and J by 2 bases, with 9 bases of the junction left unmatched. Germline V CDR1 and CDR2: SGHRS, YFSETQ. This CDR3 has 19 residues. This CDR3 reads CASSLFGTSGSPHTDTQYF. CDR3 coding DNA: TGCGCCAGCAGCTTGTTCGGGACTAGCGGGAGTCCCCACACAGATACGCAGTATTTT.

This clonotype showed up many times. The chain employs TRBV7-8 and TRBJ1-1; no definite D call. Per the germline V gene, CDR1 is SGHVS and CDR2 is FQNEAQ. The CDR3 consists of 13 residues. The V gene lost 3 bases and the J gene lost 4 bases, with 9 bases spanning the gap. The CDR3 loop is CASSLGSSTEAFF. The CDR3 region has the DNA TGTGCCAGCAGCTTGGGATCTAGCACTGAAGCTTTCTTT. Using reference TRBV7-8 and TRBJ1-1 for the parts outside the CDR3, the full variable domain is GAGVSQSPRYKVAKRGQDVALRCDPISGHVSLFWYQQALGQGPEFLTYFQNEAQLDKSGLPSDRFFAERPEGSVSTLKIQRTQQEDSAVYLCASSLGSSTEAFFGQGTRLTVV.

The rearrangement joins TRBV11-1 to TRBJ2-1; 7 nucleotides agree with TRBD1. Germline-derived CDR1 and CDR2 are SGHAT and FQDESV (reference sequence). CDR3 length: 14 amino acids. With 7 bases clipped from V and 4 bases from J, the junction kept 7 bases outside the gene matches. DNA of the CDR3: TGTGCCAGCACCGTACAGGGGCCGTACAATGAGCAGTTCTTC. Its protein is CASTVQGPYNEQFF.

This clonotype was observed many times. The chain's CDR3 is CATSELRDRAGEQFF. DNA of the CDR3: TGTGCCACCAGTGAGCTCCGGGACAGGGCTGGTGAGCAGTTCTTC. The rearrangement joins TRBV24-1 to TRBJ2-1; 9 nucleotides align to TRBD1. This CDR3 is 15 amino acids long. J lost 9 bases, V lost 4 bases, and 9 bases had no gene match. Germline loops: CDR1 KGHDR, CDR2 SFDVKD.

There are many counts of this clonotype. This sequence joins TRBV7-2 and TRBJ2-3, with D perhaps being TRBD1 or TRBD2 (5 bases each). V lost 1 base, J lost 4 bases, and 12 bases lay in between. CDR1 SGHTA and CDR2 FQGNSA come from the germline V gene. This CDR3 spans 15 amino acids. This chain's CDR3 is CASSLVGTGPDTQYF. The DNA for the CDR3 is TGTGCCAGCAGCTTAGTCGGAACGGGACCAGATACGCAGTATTTT.

This clonotype was seen many times. This sequence joins TRBV29-1 and TRBJ2-7; tentative D call: TRBD1 (7 bases). Germline-derived CDR1 and CDR2 are SQVTM and ANQGSEA. The CDR3 contains 14 residues. The germline V and J ends were trimmed by 0 bases and 9 bases, with 18 bases remaining between them. CDR3 sequence (DNA): TGCAGCGTTGAAGACGGCAGGGGGGCGGGACGGCAGTACTTC. It yields the protein CSVEDGRGAGRQYF.

In this sample, this clonotype turned up many times. This chain connects TRBV20-1 to TRBJ1-5, with TRBD1 identical over 9 bases. The trim removed 3 bases at V and 5 bases at J, leaving 5 bases unmatched. The CDR3 extends over 14 amino acids. Germline loops: CDR1 DFQATT, CDR2 SNEGSKA (reference sequence). DNA for the CDR3: TGCAGTGCTAGCCCGGGACAGGGTGATCAGCCCCAGCATTTT. Translating gives CSASPGQGDQPQHF.

There are many counts of this clonotype. The V call is TRBV25-1, the J call TRBJ2-2; 8 positions agree with TRBD2. The V and J ends lost 8 bases and 5 bases, in that order; junction bases with no gene match: 16. In germline, CDR1 is MGHDK, CDR2 SYGVNS. This CDR3 has 17 residues. CDR3 sequence: CASERYSGTEGTGELFF. The CDR3 nucleotides read TGTGCCAGCGAAAGATATAGCGGGACGGAAGGGACCGGGGAGCTGTTTTTT.

In its sample, this clonotype was seen many times. The V call is TRBV5-1, the J call TRBJ2-2; 13 nucleotides agree with TRBD2. CDR3 length: 16 residues. Trimming cost V 3 bases and J 5 bases; bases outside gene matches: 4. The germline gives CDR1 SGHRS, CDR2 YFSETQ. This CDR3 reads CASSSGTSGNTGELFF. Here the CDR3 DNA reads TGCGCCAGCAGCTCCGGGACTAGCGGGAATACCGGGGAGCTGTTTTTT.

This clonotype was observed many times. This chain joins TRBV20-1 and TRBJ2-2, with 14 bases lining up with TRBD2. The CDR3 totals 15 residues. V lost 6 bases and J lost 6; bases outside the gene matches: 6. Germline-derived CDR1 and CDR2 are DFQATT and SNEGSKA (reference sequence). DNA for the CDR3: TGCAGTGCAATCCCGACTAGCGGGAGGGCCGGGGAGCTGTTTTTT. It specifies CSAIPTSGRAGELFF.